Each of the 20 T cell receptor beta chains below was sequenced from the same sample in a study of beta chain features in type 1 diabetes. TCRB transcripts that were expressed got sequenced, as all of the isolated RNA had been reverse transcribed. Only in-frame clones appear in the TCRdb table, and some are missing; sequencing was by immunoSEQ multiplex PCR. The data contain about 370,000 clones, about 15% of them seen just once; the ten biggest clones take up more than 0.015%. Sequenced input: naive CD4+ T cells from blood. All receptors derive from a woman in her late teens or twenties in good health.

The sample holds a few counts of this clone. The rearrangement links TRBV7-9 to TRBJ2-7, with TRBD2 matching over 9 bases. The germline CDR1 and CDR2 sequences are SEHNR and FQNEAQ (reference sequence). Trimming took 8 bases from V and 4 from J; bases not matched to a gene: 9. The CDR3 spans 14 residues. CDR3 amino acids: CASGEGLAVYEQYF. The CDR3 DNA sequence: TGTGCCAGCGGGGAGGGACTAGCCGTATACGAGCAGTACTTC.

This clone was observed once. The CDR3 is CASSLRQEQYF. In DNA form, the CDR3 reads TGTGCCAGCAGTCTCCGACAGGAACAGTACTTC. J is TRBJ2-7 and V is TRBV28; weak D call: TRBD1 (6 bases). The CDR3 extends over 11 amino acids. The germline CDR1 and CDR2 sequences are MDHEN and SYDVKM. V was pared by 5 bases and J by 10 bases, with 12 bases between.

This chain uses TRBV30 with TRBJ1-5; unclear D gene. The CDR3 contains 14 residues. Germline CDR1 GTSNPN, CDR2 SVGIG (reference sequence). V lost 0 bases to trimming and J lost 1 base, with 7 bases between them. The CDR3 sequence: CAWSVGRSNQPQHF. In DNA form, the CDR3 reads TGTGCCTGGAGTGTTGGGAGAAGCAATCAGCCCCAGCATTTT.

The DNA for the CDR3 is TGTGCCAGCTCACGGGGGCTGGATGAGCAGTTCTTC. Translation gives CASSRGLDEQFF. The J gene is TRBJ2-1, the V gene TRBV18, with a weak D call TRBD1 (6 bases). CDR1 and CDR2 (germline): KGHSH, LQKENI. The V and J ends lost 4 bases and 8 bases respectively, with 9 bases between them. The CDR3 totals 12 residues.

This chain uses TRBV9 with TRBJ1-1, with a weak D call TRBD1 (6 bases). Trimming cost V 0 bases and J 6 bases, with 24 bases left between them. The CDR3 has 18 residues. Germline-derived CDR1 and CDR2 are SGDLS and YYNGEE. CDR3: CASSVVTLWSHRAAEAFF. The CDR3, as DNA: TGTGCCAGCAGCGTAGTAACCCTCTGGTCACACAGGGCCGCTGAAGCTTTCTTT.

This clone showed up just once. This sequence joins TRBV7-8 and TRBJ2-3; D gene uncertain. Germline V gene data show CDR1 as SGHVS and CDR2 as FQNEAQ. CDR3 length equals 14 residues. Trimming stripped 8 bases from V and 0 bases from J, with 12 bases between. CDR3: CASLYGSSTDTQYF. In nucleotides, the CDR3 is TGTGCCAGCTTGTACGGGTCTAGCACAGATACGCAGTATTTT.

This clone was detected a few times. This rearrangement joins TRBV29-1 to TRBJ2-7, with TRBD2 as a possible D gene (5 bases). The CDR3 spans 14 residues. Germline CDR1 is SQVTM and CDR2 is ANQGSEA. The V end lost 7 bases, the J end lost 3 bases, and 19 bases lay between the germline ends. The CDR3 spells CSAAPQVTSYEQYF. The DNA for the CDR3 is TGCAGCGCCGCCCCCCAAGTTACTAGCTACGAGCAGTACTTC.

This clone has more than one count but fewer than ten. This chain connects TRBV14 to TRBJ1-2; no clear D gene. V was cut by 1 base and J by 3 bases, with 12 bases left in between. Germline-derived CDR1 and CDR2 are SGHDN and FVKESK. CDR3 length equals 15 residues. CDR3 in amino acids: CASSQGNSGYYGYTF. The CDR3 DNA is TGTGCCAGCAGCCAAGGAAATTCTGGCTACTATGGCTACACCTTC.

The CDR3: CASSFSQGGEQYF. The CDR3 DNA reads TGCGCCAGCAGCTTCTCCCAGGGGGGCGAGCAGTACTTC. V and J are TRBV5-1 and TRBJ2-7, with D possibly being TRBD1 (7 bases). The CDR3 is 13 amino acids. The V and J ends lost 2 bases and 6 bases respectively, with 12 bases between them. CDR1 and CDR2 from the germline V gene are SGHRS and YFSETQ. The full variable domain, completed using reference TRBV5-1 and TRBJ2-7, is KAGVTQTPRYLIKTRGQQVTLSCSPISGHRSVSWYQQTPGQGLQFLFEYFSETQRNKGNFPGRFSGRQFSNSRSEMNVSTLELGDSALYLCASSFSQGGEQYFGPGTRLTVT.

This clone was detected a few times. The gene calls are TRBV7-2 and TRBJ2-3, with 9 bases matching TRBD2. Germline CDR1 SGHTA, CDR2 FQGNSA. This CDR3 has 15 residues. V lost 1 base to trimming and J lost 6 bases; unmatched junction nucleotides: 5. CDR3: CASSLGLAVPDTQYF. The CDR3 region has the DNA TGTGCCAGCAGCTTAGGACTAGCGGTACCTGATACGCAGTATTTT.

This clone occurred a few times. J is TRBJ2-7 and V is TRBV4-3; possibly TRBD2 for D (7 bases). In germline, CDR1 is LGHNA, CDR2 YSLEER. V was cut by 10 bases and J by 9 bases, with 28 bases left in between. The CDR3 totals 15 residues. The CDR3 loop reads CATGEGGGSYRGQYF. The CDR3 nucleotides are TGCGCCACCGGCGAGGGGGGGGGCTCCTACCGCGGGCAGTACTTC.

This rearrangement joins TRBV11-2 to TRBJ2-7; the D gene is possibly TRBD2 (6 bases). The V gene lost 3 bases and the J gene lost 4 bases, with 13 bases spanning the gap. The CDR3 sequence is 14 residues long. Germline values: CDR1 SGHAT, CDR2 FQNNGV. This CDR3 reads CASSLVAVTYEQYF. CDR3 nucleotide sequence: TGTGCCAGCAGCTTGGTAGCGGTTACTTACGAGCAGTACTTC. Full variable domain (missing parts from reference TRBV11-2 and TRBJ2-7): EAGVAQSPRYKIIEKRQSVAFWCNPISGHATLYWYQQILGQGPKLLIQFQNNGVVDDSQLPKDRFSAERLKGVDSTLKIQPAKLEDSAVYLCASSLVAVTYEQYFGPGTRLTVT.

The chain links TRBV7-9 to TRBJ2-2; D is unresolved. The V gene's germline CDR1 is SEHNR and CDR2 FQNEAQ (reference sequence). V shed 5 bases and J shed 6 bases, with 4 bases lying between them. This CDR3 contains 11 residues. CDR3 coding DNA: TGTGCCAGCAGCCCCTCCGGGGAGCTGTTTTTT. Its protein is CASSPSGELFF.

This clone has a handful of counts. The J gene is TRBJ2-7, the V gene TRBV18, with 10 bases fitting TRBD1. This CDR3 has 15 amino acids. After removal of 1 base from V and 4 bases from J, the junction contained 4 bases not matched to a gene. The germline V gene encodes CDR1 KGHSH and CDR2 LQKENI. The CDR3 spells CASSPLADRGYEQYF. CDR3 sequence (DNA): TGTGCCAGCTCACCACTTGCGGACAGGGGGTACGAGCAGTACTTC.

The sample holds a few counts of this clone. The genes are TRBV6-5 and TRBJ1-2, with TRBD1 identical over 8 bases. Germline CDR1 reads MNHEY; CDR2 reads SVGAGI. The junction had 3 bases not matched to a gene; V was cut back by 4 bases and J by 2 bases. The CDR3 runs 14 residues. Written as DNA, the CDR3 is TGTGCCAGCAGTTCAGGGGGCGTCAACTATGGCTACACCTTC. Translated, it gives CASSSGGVNYGYTF.

V usage is TRBV7-8 and J usage is TRBJ2-1; tentative D call: TRBD2 (5 bases). Germline assignment: CDR1 SGHVS and CDR2 FQNEAQ. CDR3 length: 14 residues. The V end was cut by 7 bases, the J end by 8 bases, with 18 bases between. The CDR3 DNA reads TGTGCCAGCATTGAGGGAAGAGTTGTAGATGAGCAGTTCTTC. Translation: CASIEGRVVDEQFF.

The gene calls are TRBV2 and TRBJ1-1, with D maybe TRBD1 (6 bases). V lost 3 bases, J lost 1 base, and 12 bases lay in between. The CDR3 sequence is 15 residues long. Germline loops: CDR1 SNHLY, CDR2 FYNNEI. For the CDR3, the DNA is TGTGCCAGCAGTGAGTGGGGGCAAGGGAACACTGAAGCTTTCTTT. Translating gives CASSEWGQGNTEAFF.

The table lists this clone with a few counts. The chain employs TRBV6-5 and TRBJ2-5; a weak D match, TRBD1 (5 bases). The V end lost 0 bases, the J end lost 4 bases, and 9 bases lay between the germline ends. The germline CDR1 and CDR2 sequences are MNHEY and SVGAGI. The CDR3 extends over 14 amino acids. CDR3 in amino acids: CASSYSPGPETQYF. The CDR3 nucleotides are TGTGCCAGCAGTTACTCCCCAGGGCCAGAGACCCAGTACTTC.

The chain combines TRBV28 with TRBJ2-1; D not resolved. V was trimmed by 8 bases and J by 6 bases, leaving 5 bases between them. The CDR3 runs 10 residues. CDR1 and CDR2 from the germline V gene are MDHEN and SYDVKM. The DNA of the CDR3 is TGTGCCAGCGGGCGCAATGAGCAGTTCTTC. Translating gives CASGRNEQFF. Variable domain in full (rest from reference TRBV28 and TRBJ2-1): DVKVTQSSRYLVKRTGEKVFLECVQDMDHENMFWYRQDPGLGLRLIYFSYDVKMKEKGDIPEGYSVSREKKERFSLILESASTNQTSMYLCASGRNEQFFGPGTRLTVL.

This clone came up a few times. The chain carries TRBV4-2 and TRBJ2-7; 11 bases fit TRBD1. Per germline, CDR1 LGHNA and CDR2 YNFKEQ. CDR3 length equals 16 residues. The V gene end was trimmed by 0 bases and the J gene end by 4 bases; junction bases not matched to a gene: 5. CDR3 DNA sequence: TGTGCCAGCAGCCAAGACGGACAGGGGGCGCGTTACGAGCAGTACTTC. Amino acid sequence: CASSQDGQGARYEQYF.